This is a list of T cell receptor beta chains from one sample in a study of T cell responses to AZD1222 COVID-19 vaccine. Assay used: immunoSEQ multiplex PCR; TCRdb lists only in-frame clones, some missing. In the table there are roughly 180,000 clones, 80% to 95% of which are singletons. The material sequenced was peripheral blood, taken 28 days after the second AZD1222 dose. The receptors were sampled from an adult who received the AZD1222 COVID-19 vaccine. Both conserved end residues are part of each CDR3. Each record gives: D gene, clone size, J gene, V gene, CDR3 protein, CDR3 DNA. A D gene is named only where the DNA matches it firmly. The listing skips clone size in some rows; elsewhere it reads once, few, many or a size class.

-	-	TRBJ2-2	TRBV5-6	CASRGLSGELFF	TGTGCCAGCCGAGGGTTATCCGGGGAGCTGTTTTTT
-	-	TRBJ1-2	TRBV7-9	CASSLSRQGTIYGYTF	TGTGCCAGCAGCTTAAGTCGGCAGGGTACGATCTATGGCTACACCTTC
-	-	TRBJ1-5	TRBV30	CAWTSPGTGNQPQHF	TGTGCCTGGACATCGCCCGGGACCGGCAATCAGCCCCAGCATTTT
-	-	TRBJ1-1	TRBV7-9	CASSRDTEAFF	TGTGCCAGCAGCCGTGACACTGAAGCTTTCTTT
-	-	TRBJ2-7	TRBV6-5	CASRRTLGSYEQYF	TGTGCCAGCAGGCGGACCTTAGGCTCCTACGAGCAGTACTTC
-	-	TRBJ2-1	TRBV5-4	CASSSEGGLANEQFF	TGTGCCAGCAGCTCTGAGGGGGGTCTGGCAAATGAGCAGTTCTTC
-	-	TRBJ2-7	TRBV19	CASTSGGPYEQYF	TGTGCCAGCACATCGGGGGGCCCCTACGAGCAGTACTTC
-	once	TRBJ2-7	TRBV5-1	CASSLGSRYEQYF	TGCGCCAGCAGCTTGGGCAGTCGGTACGAGCAGTACTTC
-	-	TRBJ2-7	TRBV7-2	CASSPNRARGKEQYF	TGTGCCAGCAGCCCTAACCGGGCTAGGGGGAAAGAGCAGTACTTC
-	-	TRBJ2-2	TRBV9	CASSAGQSESGELFF	TGTGCCAGCAGCGCCGGACAGTCGGAGTCGGGGGAGCTGTTTTTT
TRBD2	-	TRBJ2-5	TRBV11-2	CASSLVRGKETQYF	TGTGCCAGCAGCTTGGTGCGGGGGAAAGAGACCCAGTACTTC
TRBD2	-	TRBJ2-1	TRBV6-5	CASSYRGGSSYNEQFF	TGTGCCAGCAGTTACAGGGGCGGGAGCTCCTACAATGAGCAGTTCTTC
TRBD2	-	TRBJ2-1	TRBV5-1	CASSQGLAVYNEQFF	TGCGCCAGCAGCCAGGGACTAGCGGTATACAATGAGCAGTTCTTC
TRBD2	-	TRBJ2-1	TRBV28	CASSLAGLNNEQFF	TGTGCCAGCAGTCTAGCGGGGCTCAACAATGAGCAGTTCTTC
TRBD1	-	TRBJ2-7	TRBV30	CAWNRDRSSYEQYF	TGTGCCTGGAATAGGGACAGGAGCTCCTACGAGCAGTACTTC
-	-	TRBJ1-5	TRBV20-1	CSASVASNQPQHF	TGCAGTGCTAGTGTGGCTAGCAATCAGCCCCAGCATTTT
-	-	TRBJ1-2	TRBV5-4	CASSFGFRDFYGYTF	TGTGCCAGCAGCTTTGGTTTCAGGGACTTTTATGGCTACACCTTC
TRBD2	-	TRBJ2-3	TRBV30	CAWSVFSGGASDTQYF	TGTGCCTGGAGTGTTTTTAGCGGGGGGGCCTCAGATACGCAGTATTTT
TRBD1	-	TRBJ1-3	TRBV6-5	CASRGTASGNTIYF	TGTGCCAGCAGGGGGACAGCCTCTGGAAACACCATATATTTT
-	-	TRBJ1-1	TRBV6-5	CASSYGHIAGEAFF	TGTGCCAGCAGTTACGGGCACATCGCGGGTGAAGCTTTCTTT
TRBD2	-	TRBJ2-1	TRBV18	CASSPLAGPRRNEQFF	TGTGCCAGCTCACCATTAGCGGGGCCAAGACGCAATGAGCAGTTCTTC
TRBD2	-	TRBJ2-1	TRBV7-9	CASRYGTSGYNEQFF	TGTGCCAGCAGATACGGGACTAGCGGCTACAATGAGCAGTTCTTC
-	-	TRBJ1-2	TRBV6-6	CASSYREADGYTF	TGTGCCAGCAGTTACAGGGAGGCGGATGGCTACACCTTC
-	-	TRBJ1-4	TRBV27	CASSFGVLSEKLFF	TGTGCCAGCAGTTTTGGGGTCCTAAGCGAAAAACTGTTTTTT
TRBD2	-	TRBJ2-7	TRBV29-1	CSVPARAGGPPYEQYF	TGCAGCGTCCCCGCAAGGGCGGGAGGGCCGCCCTACGAGCAGTACTTC
-	-	TRBJ1-1	TRBV5-1	CASSFRVAGLNTEAFF	TGCGCCAGCAGCTTTAGGGTCGCGGGATTGAACACTGAAGCTTTCTTT
-	-	TRBJ2-7	TRBV29-1	CSVEWTGVSYEQYF	TGCAGCGTTGAGTGGACGGGGGTTTCCTACGAGCAGTACTTC